Reported below is one TCR beta chain. The antigen it binds to is not known. It has no much larger one-base neighbor in the sample; base qualities were not kept. This entry belongs to a study of cytomegalovirus exposure and HLA in healthy donors (dated by TCRdb to about 2017). As for the study more broadly: An earlier analysis of some 500 of the donors reported 250 to 300 Gb of sequence data and roughly 100 million unique TCR beta sequences from roughly 180 million T cells. About 280 gigabases of sequencing data and 70 million to 95 million unique TCR sequences made up an early release that covered under 750 HLA-typed donors. Of the 398 genotyped donors, 65% to 90% fell in the genetic ancestry cluster associated with self-reported Caucasian donors. The aim of the study was to test whether cataloging public T cell receptors could identify signatures of past pathogen exposure. Using immunosequencing, the study profiled T cell repertoires from around 670 subjects and related those repertoires to cytomegalovirus serostatus. Besides the first cohort of some 670 subjects, a separate validation cohort made up of 120 different subjects was used. To predict cytomegalovirus infection status, the study combined high-throughput TCR immunosequencing, statistical association of individual TCRs with disease status, and machine learning. A later analysis re-analyzed previously published TCR beta repertoires from about 600 donors and added high-resolution HLA genotyping to study TCR occurrence patterns. Rather than drawing on any new phenotypic data, the later analysis identified candidate immune exposures from TCR beta sequences and the way those sequences occurred across donors. An earlier analysis of 587 of the donors used high-throughput TCR beta sequencing to judge whether each TCR beta V gene segment behaved as functional or pseudogenic. Alongside the repertoire data, information on donor age, sex, ethnicity and CMV serostatus was compiled. A later genetic analysis used genome-wide SNP genotypes for about 60% of the roughly 700 donors, treating that subset as a discovery cohort. Every repertoire in the discovery cohort had been generated on one and the same sequencing platform. HLA typing covered class I and class II loci at four-digit resolution. Typing coverage differed by locus: A, B, C, DRB1 and DQB1 were typed in roughly 620-630 donors, DQA1 in approximately 520, DPA1 in approximately 610, and DPB1 in 450 to 490. Roughly 5 DR-DQ haplotypes were treated as single units for association and clustering because of strong linkage in the cohort. Across some 400 genotyped donors of the cohort, an average of approximately 240,000 unique TCR beta nucleotide sequences per donor were sequenced, and approximately 19% of those sequences were non-productive. The paper as a whole reports these results and caveats: At a false discovery rate of 0.05, a later analysis linked about 17,000 TCR beta sequences to specific HLA alleles. The authors suggested that the approach could potentially be extended to other disease states and immunological phenotypes. According to a later analysis, TCR association rates differed among HLA loci, with DRB1 alleles showing the most associated TCRs and HLA-C alleles showing the fewest. A further reported finding was that TCR beta sequences accurately predicted the HLA-A and HLA-B alleles for most subjects in the first cohort. A later genetic analysis reported fewer N-insertions in productive TCRs among donors in an Asian-associated ancestry cluster than the roughly 700-donor mean. In a later analysis, HLA-associated TCR beta chains showed more clonal expansion and lower generation probabilities than non-associated chains that were equally common. The only immune exposure information available for the cohort was CMV serostatus. A later genetic analysis associated a missense DCLRE1C variant with V-gene and J-gene trimming of TCR beta chains, and an independent cohort replicated the association. The 87-base-pair reads could not distinguish some IMGT-functional V segments, including TRBV6-2 and TRBV6-3, so those segments were excluded. In a later analysis, most CMV-associated TCR beta chains were found to appear HLA-restricted, with HLA associations seemingly driven largely by CMV exposure. In a later analysis, several top co-occurrence clusters were reported to appear linked to parvovirus B19, influenza, CMV and Epstein-Barr virus. Correlated functional status among segregating V segments might reflect linkage disequilibrium, but an unknown experimental factor could not be ruled out. Roughly uniform sequencing depth across donors was assumed in presence/absence analyses, although this assumption may not hold. Because HLA typing was unavailable for some donors at each locus, only the typed subset was used in association tests. The classifier was reported to diagnose cytomegalovirus status with high specificity and sensitivity in both the original and validation cohorts. Assigning TCR associations to individual alleles was difficult when HLA alleles, especially DR and DQ, strongly co-occurred. In this cohort, only TCR beta chains were sequenced, and detectable features were limited by the absence of alpha or paired-chain data. The sequencing pipeline was judged likely to have produced a cluster of highly shared sequence variants as a technical artifact. In an earlier analysis of around 600 of the donors, most TCR beta V segments appeared in productive rearrangements about 87% or about 30% of the time, broadly matching IMGT annotations. In the study, 150 to 200 TCR beta chains were listed as associated with cytomegalovirus. Because counts were too low, roughly 16 rarely observed V segments, including chromosome 9 orphons, were left out of the earlier analysis of 587 of the donors. A few of the identified cytomegalovirus-associated TCR beta chains were confirmed in vitro to be specific for cytomegalovirus antigens. Most TCR sequences were seen in very few donors, while some public TCRs were found in many individuals.

The receptor library was made with the immunoSEQ multiplex PCR assay. The multiplex PCR relied on a mix of 60 forward primers for TCR Vbeta segments and 13 reverse primers for TCR Jbeta segments. The CDR3 region of rearranged TCR beta genes was amplified from genomic DNA by a multiplex PCR assay. The Illumina HiSeq System was used to sequence the amplified TCR beta libraries as 87-base-pair reads. Turning to the authors' computational methods: A later analysis counted about 82 million unique TCR beta chains across the 550 to 750 repertoires, and 9 million to 14 million of these chains were shared by at least two donors. A nearest-neighbor algorithm error-corrected the raw reads and collapsed the reads into unique sequences, merging closely related sequences to remove PCR and sequencing errors. To assign V, D and J gene segments, CDR3 sequences were aligned to IMGT reference sequences. Each retained sequence needed at least a six-nucleotide match to both a V gene segment and a J gene segment. A rearrangement was called productive if the CDR3 had no stop codons and remained in frame with V and J, and every other rearrangement was called non-productive. Following IMGT convention, CDR3 was defined as the stretch from the second conserved V-encoded cysteine to the conserved J-encoded phenylalanine. Sequences without an unambiguous match to a single V gene segment were excluded from the earlier analysis of almost 600 of the donors. In an earlier analysis of approximately 500 of the donors, a V segment was called functional when productive rearrangements were above 56.7%, and segregating when the standard deviation between donors exceeded 5%. To diagnose cytomegalovirus status from the catalog of TCR beta chain sequences, a statistical classification framework was built. In a later analysis, V and J genes were assigned by comparing TCR nucleotide sequences against IMGT/GENE-DB human TR gene sequences. The TCRdist pipeline was used in a later analysis to assign CDR3 sequences and most-parsimonious VDJ recombination scenarios. In a later analysis, each TCR beta chain was defined by its CDR3 amino acid sequence together with its V-gene family, and reads lacking a unique V-gene family were excluded. As a way to deal with suspected cross-contamination and a sequencing artifact, a later analysis dropped 500 to 700 nucleotide sequences that were highly shared and had low generation probability. For each public chain, a later analysis derived a clonal expansion index from normalized ranks of inferred template counts within each repertoire. In a later analysis, generation probabilities were computed with a VDJ recombination model fitted to out-of-frame rearrangements, and the resulting probabilities were checked against IGoR. In a later analysis, hypergeometric tests were used to score TCR-TCR, TCR-HLA and TCR-CMV co-occurrence, with a repertoire-size bias correction applied to TCR pairs. A later analysis estimated false discovery rates by permuting HLA or CMV assignments 20 times. In a later analysis, co-occurring TCRs were grouped using DBSCAN, and TCRdist sequence similarity was added for clustering within HLA-allele-positive subsets. Repertoires with fewer than 30,000 or more than 120,000 public chains, plus five repertoires with anomalous nucleotide sharing, were excluded from co-occurrence clustering. TCRdb mirrors the immuneACCESS table, restricted to in-frame sequences. Some clones are absent from its copies; in checked studies, under half trace to an unresolved V gene, and the reason for the others is unknown. The DNA gave D and trimming, while V, J and clone size come from that table. This sample is represented by about 160,000 clones; roughly 79% of them were singletons. The ten largest make up around 7% of the sample.

In total, approximately 690 healthy bone marrow donors made up the cohort. At the time of sampling, every cohort member was nominally healthy, though immune exposures that went unrecorded were likely present. The donor tested CMV seropositive, placing the donor among the 289 seropositive members of the cohort. Each donor provided a peripheral blood sample, and peripheral blood mononuclear cells were used for TCR beta sequencing. The Qiagen DNeasy Blood Extraction Kit was used to extract genomic DNA from the blood cell samples. V and J lose 5 bases and 2 bases, and a span of 10 bases separates them. Including the terminal cysteine and phenylalanine, the CDR3 comprises 13 residues. The only DNA kept is the CDR3, 39 bases in frame from the first base. Per the germline V gene (reference sequence), MNHNY is the CDR1 and SVGAGI is the CDR2.

Material for sequencing was PBMCs. The rearrangement combines TRBV6-6 with TRBJ2-7, with TRBD2 perhaps the D gene, on 5 matching bases. The origin of this receptor is a woman aged 40 to 55 in good health and CMV-seropositive. The DNA sequence is TGTGCCAGCAGTATCGCCGGGGCCTACGAGCAGTACTTC. The translation is CASSIAGAYEQYF.